A selection of T cell receptor beta chains follows, all from one sample in a study of control samples from healthy donors and cancer patients. Repertoires were generated with immunoSEQ multiplex PCR, while TCRdb's copy carries only in-frame clones and drops some. The table lists nearly 200,000 clones, around 93% of them singletons, with 1.5% to 2% in the top ten. The sequenced material came from blood. The source is a man aged 30 to 39 in good health. Both conserved end residues are part of each CDR3. Fields, in order: CDR3 length, D gene, V gene, clone size, J gene, CDR3 protein, CDR3 DNA. The D gene is left open where the match is weak. Rows may omit the clone size; those that give it use once, few, many or a size class.

CDR3 length: 16; D gene: TRBD1; V gene: TRBV14; clone size: -; J gene: TRBJ1-1; CDR3 protein: CASSQVTGGWNTEAFF; CDR3 DNA: TGTGCCAGCAGCCAAGTGACAGGGGGCTGGAACACTGAAGCTTTCTTT
CDR3 length: 15; D gene: TRBD2; V gene: TRBV10-3; clone size: -; J gene: TRBJ2-7; CDR3 protein: CAISLRTSHPYEQYF; CDR3 DNA: TGTGCCATCAGTCTTCGGACTAGCCACCCCTACGAGCAGTACTTC
CDR3 length: 14; D gene: -; V gene: TRBV6-5; clone size: -; J gene: TRBJ1-4; CDR3 protein: CASSRGAQAEKLFF; CDR3 DNA: TGTGCCAGCAGCCGGGGGGCGCAAGCGGAAAAACTGTTTTTT
CDR3 length: 11; D gene: -; V gene: TRBV6-2/TRBV6-3; clone size: -; J gene: TRBJ1-2; CDR3 protein: CASSQVAGYTF; CDR3 DNA: TGTGCCAGCAGCCAGGTGGCTGGCTACACCTTC
CDR3 length: 14; D gene: -; V gene: TRBV30; clone size: -; J gene: TRBJ1-5; CDR3 protein: CAWSRTLSNQPQHF; CDR3 DNA: TGTGCCTGGAGTAGGACATTGAGCAATCAGCCCCAGCATTTT
CDR3 length: 11; D gene: -; V gene: TRBV10-1; clone size: -; J gene: TRBJ1-1; CDR3 protein: CASIKATEAFF; CDR3 DNA: TGCGCCAGCATAAAGGCCACTGAAGCTTTCTTT
CDR3 length: 13; D gene: TRBD1; V gene: TRBV6-5; clone size: -; J gene: TRBJ1-2; CDR3 protein: CASLWDRAYGYTF; CDR3 DNA: TGTGCCAGCTTATGGGACAGGGCCTATGGCTACACCTTC
CDR3 length: 14; D gene: -; V gene: TRBV15; clone size: -; J gene: TRBJ2-3; CDR3 protein: CATSRDHDADTQYF; CDR3 DNA: TGTGCCACCAGCAGAGATCACGACGCAGATACGCAGTATTTT
CDR3 length: 16; D gene: -; V gene: TRBV27; clone size: -; J gene: TRBJ1-2; CDR3 protein: CASTLMGTGTNYGYTF; CDR3 DNA: TGTGCCAGCACACTAATGGGAACAGGGACTAACTATGGCTACACCTTC
CDR3 length: 14; D gene: -; V gene: TRBV28; clone size: once; J gene: TRBJ1-3; CDR3 protein: CASSLLSSGNTIYF; CDR3 DNA: TGTGCCAGCAGCTTACTCAGCTCTGGAAACACCATATATTTT
CDR3 length: 14; D gene: -; V gene: TRBV10-3; clone size: -; J gene: TRBJ2-7; CDR3 protein: CAISDGTRAYEQYF; CDR3 DNA: TGTGCCATCAGTGATGGGACAAGGGCCTACGAGCAGTACTTC
CDR3 length: 15; D gene: TRBD1; V gene: TRBV6-6; clone size: -; J gene: TRBJ1-6; CDR3 protein: CASRTPGQENSPLHF; CDR3 DNA: TGTGCCAGCAGGACGCCCGGACAGGAAAATTCACCCCTCCACTTT
CDR3 length: 15; D gene: -; V gene: TRBV19; clone size: once; J gene: TRBJ1-4; CDR3 protein: CASSDTGGTNEKLFF; CDR3 DNA: TGTGCCAGTAGCGATACGGGGGGAACTAATGAAAAACTGTTTTTT
CDR3 length: 17; D gene: TRBD2; V gene: TRBV7-2; clone size: -; J gene: TRBJ2-4; CDR3 protein: CASSSGLAGLAKNIQYF; CDR3 DNA: TGTGCCAGCAGCTCGGGACTAGCGGGGCTAGCCAAAAACATTCAGTACTTC